This T cell receptor beta chain was identified during a study of blood T cell repertoires in COVID-19. Study-wide background: PBMCs, B-cell-depleted T cells, or T cells provided the cDNA or gDNA that made up the material.

Profiled with immunoSEQ multiplex PCR; TCRdb holds only in-frame clones, not every one. The repertoire holds a few hundred thousand clones, with around 86% as singletons. This CDR3 spans 16 amino acids. The germline V gene has CDR1 MGHRA and CDR2 YSYEKL. Trimming took 4 bases from V and 11 from J; bases not matched to a gene: 13. This chain connects TRBV4-1 to TRBJ1-6, with 8 bases identical to TRBD1. Sample: peripheral blood. This receptor was taken from a woman in her thirties or forties who had recovered from COVID-19. The CDR3 coding sequence is TGCGCCAGCAGCCGGCTCACCCGGGACAGGAAAGCACCCCTCCACTTT. This translates into CASSRLTRDRKAPLHF.